Below, 16 T cell receptor beta chains from the same sample are listed, as sequenced in a study of response to subunit inactivated influenza vaccine. TCRdb reanalysed the RT-PCR reads using MiXCR and keeps one entry per CDR3 protein. The sample lists some 800,000 distinct CDR3 sequences, approximately 21% seen once, with around 9.6% in the top ten. Sequencing used PBMCs from blood, obtained around 5 days after vaccination. Receptors originate from a man in his fifties or sixties who received an inactivated influenza vaccine.

In this sample, this clonotype turned up a few times. The V and J genes are TRBV20-1 and TRBJ2-7; 8 bases are shared with TRBD1. With 6 bases clipped from V and 5 bases from J, the junction kept 9 bases outside the gene matches. The germline V gene has CDR1 DFQATT and CDR2 SNEGSKA (reference sequence). This CDR3 has 13 residues. This chain's CDR3 is CSAVGQGTHEQYF. DNA of the CDR3: TGCAGTGCGGTCGGACAGGGTACTCACGAGCAGTACTTC.

This clonotype was picked up many times. The CDR3 spells CASSNSGSSYNEQFF. The CDR3 DNA is TGCGCCAGCAGCAATAGCGGGAGCTCCTACAATGAGCAGTTCTTC. This chain uses TRBV5-1 with TRBJ2-1; TRBD2 agrees at 9 bases. CDR3 length equals 15 residues. The ends lost 4 bases at V and 0 bases at J; junction bases unmatched: 2. Germline V gene data show CDR1 as SGHRS and CDR2 as YFSETQ. The entire variable domain, with the rest obtained from reference TRBV5-1 and TRBJ2-1, is as follows: KAGVTQTPRYLIKTRGQQVTLSCSPISGHRSVSWYQQTPGQGLQFLFEYFSETQRNKGNFPGRFSGRQFSNSRSEMNVSTLELGDSALYLCASSNSGSSYNEQFFGPGTRLTVL.

Details on this clonotype: The CDR3 carries no conserved terminal phenylalanine or tryptophan, so it likely arises from a read error. The chain employs TRBV5-1 and TRBJ2-7; D gene ambiguous. CDR3 length: 14 amino acids. Trimming left V 0 bases short and J 1 base short, with 8 bases between. Germline assignment: CDR1 SGHRS and CDR2 YFSETQ. CDR3 sequence reads: CASSLDSASYEQYY. The CDR3 DNA follows: TGCGCCAGCAGCTTGGACAGTGCTTCCTACGAGCAGTACTAC.

This clonotype was counted ten times or more. An end of the junction does not agree with germline; a read error may underlie this. The chain couples TRBV4-1 to TRBJ2-2; D possibly corresponds to TRBD1 (6 bases). Germline V gene data show CDR1 as MGHRA and CDR2 as YSYEKL. The CDR3 length is 15 residues. CDR3 nucleotide sequence: TGTGCCAGCTCACCAGCAGGGGTGAACACCGGGGAGCTGTTTTTT. Amino acid sequence: CASSPAGVNTGELFF.

This clonotype has only a few counts. The rearrangement uses TRBV19 and TRBJ1-1; D might be TRBD1 (5 bases). The CDR3 totals 13 residues. Trimming removed 2 bases at V and 1 base at J, with 5 bases between. The germline gives CDR1 LNHDA, CDR2 SQIVND (reference sequence). CDR3 in amino acids: CASSIRGNTEAFF. The CDR3 region has the DNA TGTGCCAGTAGTATAAGGGGGAACACTGAAGCTTTCTTT.

The CDR3 spells CASSLGAGAIDTQYF. CDR3 nucleotides: TGTGCCAGCAGTCTGGGGGCGGGAGCGATAGATACGCAGTATTTT. This chain joins TRBV28 and TRBJ2-3; D possibly corresponds to TRBD2 (7 bases). Germline V gene data show CDR1 as MDHEN and CDR2 as SYDVKM. This CDR3 comprises 15 residues. V lost 5 bases to trimming and J lost 5 bases, with 17 bases between them.

This clonotype has just a few counts. V and J are TRBV28 and TRBJ1-2, with TRBD1 as a possible D gene (6 bases). Trimming took off 6 bases at V and 4 bases at J, with 18 bases between the two ends. CDR1 MDHEN and CDR2 SYDVKM come from the germline V gene. The CDR3 sequence is 15 residues long. The CDR3 DNA is TGTGCCAGCAGATCACAGGGTGGGGAAAGCTATGGCTACACCTTC. This encodes CASRSQGGESYGYTF.

This clonotype was counted at least ten times. This chain links TRBV12-3 or TRBV12-4 with TRBJ2-7; 8 nucleotides agree with TRBD1. The CDR3 runs to 14 residues. Trimming removed 3 bases from V and 9 bases from J; junction bases left unmatched: 10. This CDR3 is CASSLGQGALWQYF. CDR3 sequence (DNA): TGTGCCAGCAGTTTGGGGCAGGGGGCGCTTTGGCAGTACTTC.

This clonotype was seen a handful of times. The chain is built from TRBV12-3 or TRBV12-4 and TRBJ2-2; TRBD1 aligns across 9 bases. This CDR3 comprises 14 residues. V lost 8 bases and J lost 2; bases outside the gene matches: 3. CDR3 nucleotides: TGTGCCAGCGGGACAGGGACAAACACCGGGGAGCTGTTTTTT. Translation gives CASGTGTNTGELFF.

The chain couples TRBV5-1 to TRBJ2-1; 13 bases map to TRBD2. CDR1 is SGHRS and CDR2 is YFSETQ in the germline V gene. Trimming cost V 0 bases and J 11 bases; bases outside gene matches: 17. The CDR3 is made up of 19 amino acids. CDR3 sequence: CASSLEGGTSGANQPQQFF. The CDR3 nucleotides read TGCGCCAGCAGCTTGGAAGGTGGGACTAGCGGGGCCAACCAGCCCCAGCAGTTCTTC.

In this sample, this clonotype turned up once. The chain uses TRBV24-1 and TRBJ2-1; TRBD1 agrees at 9 bases. The germline V gene has CDR1 KGHDR and CDR2 SFDVKD. This CDR3 has 17 residues. With 4 bases clipped from V and 6 bases from J, the junction kept 12 bases outside the gene matches. The CDR3 spells CATSDQRPGQGSNEQFF. CDR3 nucleotide sequence: TGTGCCACCAGTGACCAGCGCCCGGGACAGGGAAGCAATGAGCAGTTCTTC.

This clonotype was found a few times. The rearrangement uses TRBV6-1 and TRBJ1-5; D call uncertain. CDR3 size: 15 residues. CDR1 and CDR2 (germline): MNHNS, SASEGT. Trimming stripped 2 bases from V and 3 bases from J, with 11 bases between. The CDR3 loop is CASSERQVFNQPQHF. CDR3 coding DNA: TGTGCCAGCAGTGAACGACAAGTATTCAATCAGCCCCAGCATTTT.

In its sample, this clonotype was seen a few times. J is TRBJ1-2 and V is TRBV6-1; D is perhaps TRBD1 (6 bases). The V and J ends lost 6 bases and 7 bases respectively, with 18 bases between them. The CDR3 totals 14 residues. Germline CDR1 and CDR2: MNHNS and SASEGT. The CDR3 region has the DNA TGTGCCAGCAGAAAGGAACAGGGATTGGGTGGCTACACCTTC. Translation: CASRKEQGLGGYTF.

This clonotype was picked up a small number of times. The chain has TRBV6-6 and TRBJ1-5; a weak D match, TRBD1 (5 bases). V was cut by 5 bases and J by 7 bases, with 9 bases left in between. CDR3 length: 12 residues. Germline assignment: CDR1 MNHNY and CDR2 SVGAGI (reference sequence). The CDR3 DNA sequence: TGTGCCAGCAGTCCCCAGGGCCAGCCCCAGCATTTT. Translating gives CASSPQGQPQHF.

This clonotype appeared many times. This chain links TRBV5-6 with TRBJ1-2; D possibly corresponds to TRBD1 (5 bases). The V end was cut by 1 base, the J end by 8 bases, with 12 bases between. The germline V gene encodes CDR1 SGHDT and CDR2 YYEEEE. The CDR3 has 13 residues. CDR3 in amino acids: CASSLQGGDGYTF. The DNA for the CDR3 is TGTGCCAGCAGCTTGCAGGGAGGGGACGGCTACACCTTC.

This clonotype has only a few counts. V and J are TRBV6-1 and TRBJ1-6; 7 bases align to TRBD1. This CDR3 spans 17 amino acids. The junction had 8 bases not matched to a gene; V was cut back by 6 bases and J by 0 bases. Germline CDR1 is MNHNS and CDR2 is SASEGT. This chain's CDR3 is CASRPDRVGSYNSPLHF. The CDR3 nucleotides are TGTGCCAGCAGGCCCGACAGGGTTGGCTCCTATAATTCACCCCTCCACTTT.